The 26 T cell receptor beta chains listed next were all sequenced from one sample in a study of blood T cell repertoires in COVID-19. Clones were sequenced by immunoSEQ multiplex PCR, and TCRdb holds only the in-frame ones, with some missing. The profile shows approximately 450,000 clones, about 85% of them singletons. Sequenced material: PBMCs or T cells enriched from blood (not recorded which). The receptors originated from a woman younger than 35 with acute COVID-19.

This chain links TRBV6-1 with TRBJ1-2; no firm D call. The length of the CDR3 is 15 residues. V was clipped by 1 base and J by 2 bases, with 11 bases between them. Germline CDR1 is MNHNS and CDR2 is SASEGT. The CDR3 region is CASSEGSGLNYGYTF. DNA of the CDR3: TGTGCCAGCAGTGAAGGCTCGGGATTAAACTATGGCTACACCTTC.

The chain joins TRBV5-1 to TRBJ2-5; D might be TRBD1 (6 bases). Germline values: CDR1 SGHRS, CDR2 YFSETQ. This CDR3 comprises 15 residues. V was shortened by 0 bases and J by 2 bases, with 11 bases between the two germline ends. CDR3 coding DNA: TGCGCCAGCAGCTTGGACGGGACATTTCAAGAGACCCAGTACTTC. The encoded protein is CASSLDGTFQETQYF.

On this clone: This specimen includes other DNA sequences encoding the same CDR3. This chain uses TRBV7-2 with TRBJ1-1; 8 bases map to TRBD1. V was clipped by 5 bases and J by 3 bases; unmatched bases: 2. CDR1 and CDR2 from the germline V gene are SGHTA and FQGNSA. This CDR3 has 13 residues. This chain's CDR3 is CASSPDRDTEAFF. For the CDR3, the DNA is TGTGCCAGCAGCCCGGACAGGGACACTGAAGCTTTCTTT. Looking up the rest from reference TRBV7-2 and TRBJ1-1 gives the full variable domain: GAGVSQSPSNKVTEKGKDVELRCDPISGHTALYWYRQSLGQGLEFLIYFQGNSAPDKSGLPSDRFSAERTGGSVSTLTIQRTQQEDSAVYLCASSPDRDTEAFFGQGTRLTVV.

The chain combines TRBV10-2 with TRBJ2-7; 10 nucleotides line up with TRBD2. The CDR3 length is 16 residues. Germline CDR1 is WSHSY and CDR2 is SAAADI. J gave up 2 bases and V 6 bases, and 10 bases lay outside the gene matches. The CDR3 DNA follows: TGCGCCAGCAGGCCACCCTCAGCGGGGGGGCCCTACGAGCAGTACTTC. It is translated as CASRPPSAGGPYEQYF.

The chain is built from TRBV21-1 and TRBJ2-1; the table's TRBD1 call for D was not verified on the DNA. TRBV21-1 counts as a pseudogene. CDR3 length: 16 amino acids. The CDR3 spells CASSNFRGPFYNEQFF. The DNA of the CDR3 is TGTGCCAGCAGCAACTTCAGGGGCCCTTTCTACAATGAGCAGTTCTTC.

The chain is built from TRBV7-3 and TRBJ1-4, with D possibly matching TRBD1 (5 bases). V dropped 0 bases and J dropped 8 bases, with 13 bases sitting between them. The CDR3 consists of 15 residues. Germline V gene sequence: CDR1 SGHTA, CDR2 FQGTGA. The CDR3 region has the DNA TGTGCCAGCAGCTTAACAGGGGCGCGAGAAGAAAAACTGTTTTTT. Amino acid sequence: CASSLTGAREEKLFF. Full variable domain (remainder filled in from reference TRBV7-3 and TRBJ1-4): GAGVSQTPSNKVTEKGKYVELRCDPISGHTALYWYRQSLGQGPEFLIYFQGTGAADDSGLPNDRFFAVRPEGSVSTLKIQRTERGDSAVYLCASSLTGAREEKLFFGSGTQLSVL.

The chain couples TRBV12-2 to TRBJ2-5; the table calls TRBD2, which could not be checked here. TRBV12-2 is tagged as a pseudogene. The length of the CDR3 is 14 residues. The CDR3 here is CASRLDPSEETQYF. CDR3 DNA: TGTGCAAGTCGCTTAGATCCTAGCGAAGAGACCCAGTACTTC.

The CDR3 DNA follows: TGTGCCAGTAGACAGACAGCCACTAATGAAAAACTGTTTTTT. Amino acid sequence: CASRQTATNEKLFF. V gene TRBV19 combines with J gene TRBJ1-4; perhaps TRBD1 as D (5 bases). The V end was cut by 6 bases, the J end by 2 bases, with 10 bases between. The CDR3 is 14 amino acids. In germline, CDR1 is LNHDA, CDR2 SQIVND (reference sequence).

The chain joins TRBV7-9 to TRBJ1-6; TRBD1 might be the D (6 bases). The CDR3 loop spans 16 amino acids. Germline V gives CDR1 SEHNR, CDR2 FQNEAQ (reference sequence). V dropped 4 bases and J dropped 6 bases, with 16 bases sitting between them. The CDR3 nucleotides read TGTGCCAGCAGCTCGACTCAGGGGATACGTAATTCACCCCTCCACTTT. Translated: CASSSTQGIRNSPLHF.

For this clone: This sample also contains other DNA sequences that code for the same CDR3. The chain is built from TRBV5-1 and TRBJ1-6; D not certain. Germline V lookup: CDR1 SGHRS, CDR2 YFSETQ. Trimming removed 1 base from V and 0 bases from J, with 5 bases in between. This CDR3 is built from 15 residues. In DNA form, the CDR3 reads TGCGCCAGCAGCTTGCGGAGCTCCTATAATTCACCCCTCCACTTT. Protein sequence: CASSLRSSYNSPLHF.

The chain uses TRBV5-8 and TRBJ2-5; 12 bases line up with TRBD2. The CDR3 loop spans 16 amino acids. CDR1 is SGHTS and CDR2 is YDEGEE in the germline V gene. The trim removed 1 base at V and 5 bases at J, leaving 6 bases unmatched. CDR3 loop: CASSLTASGRGETQYF. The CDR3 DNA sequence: TGTGCCAGCAGCTTGACAGCTAGCGGGAGGGGGGAGACCCAGTACTTC.

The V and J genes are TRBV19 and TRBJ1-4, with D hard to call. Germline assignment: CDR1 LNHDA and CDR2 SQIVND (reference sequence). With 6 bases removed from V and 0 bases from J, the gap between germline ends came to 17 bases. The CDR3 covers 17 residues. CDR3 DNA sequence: TGTGCCAGTAGCGCACCACGACACCTTGCAACTAATGAAAAACTGTTTTTT. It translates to CASSAPRHLATNEKLFF.

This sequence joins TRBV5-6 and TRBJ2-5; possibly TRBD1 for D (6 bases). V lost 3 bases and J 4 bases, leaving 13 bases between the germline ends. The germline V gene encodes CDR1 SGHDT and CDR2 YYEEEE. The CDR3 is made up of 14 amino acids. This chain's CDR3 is CASSWGRVGETQYF. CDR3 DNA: TGTGCCAGCAGCTGGGGGCGCGTAGGAGAGACCCAGTACTTC.

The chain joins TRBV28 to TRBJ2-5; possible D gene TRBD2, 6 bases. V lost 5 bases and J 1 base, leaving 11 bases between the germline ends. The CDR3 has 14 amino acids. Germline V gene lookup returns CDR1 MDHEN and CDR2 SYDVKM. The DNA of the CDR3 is TGTGCCAGCAGTCAGGGAGGCAGCCAAGAGACCCAGTACTTC. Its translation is CASSQGGSQETQYF.

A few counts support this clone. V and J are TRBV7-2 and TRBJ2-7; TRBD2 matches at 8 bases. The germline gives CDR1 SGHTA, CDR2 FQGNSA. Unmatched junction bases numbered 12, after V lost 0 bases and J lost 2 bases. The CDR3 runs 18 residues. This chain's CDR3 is CASSLAASGRYTAYEQYF. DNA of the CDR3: TGTGCCAGCAGCTTAGCTGCTAGCGGGCGTTACACAGCCTACGAGCAGTACTTC.

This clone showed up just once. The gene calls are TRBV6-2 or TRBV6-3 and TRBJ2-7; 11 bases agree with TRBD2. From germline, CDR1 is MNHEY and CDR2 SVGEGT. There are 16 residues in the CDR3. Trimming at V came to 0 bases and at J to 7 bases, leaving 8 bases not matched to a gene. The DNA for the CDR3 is TGTGCCAGCAGTTACTCCCCTAGCGGGGGGAAAGGAGAGCAGTACTTC. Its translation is CASSYSPSGGKGEQYF.

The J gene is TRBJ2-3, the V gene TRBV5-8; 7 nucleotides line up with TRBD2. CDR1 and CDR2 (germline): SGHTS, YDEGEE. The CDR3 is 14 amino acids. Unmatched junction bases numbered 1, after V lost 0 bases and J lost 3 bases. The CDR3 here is CASSLAGGTDTQYF. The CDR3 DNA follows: TGTGCCAGCAGCTTGGCGGGGGGAACAGATACGCAGTATTTT.

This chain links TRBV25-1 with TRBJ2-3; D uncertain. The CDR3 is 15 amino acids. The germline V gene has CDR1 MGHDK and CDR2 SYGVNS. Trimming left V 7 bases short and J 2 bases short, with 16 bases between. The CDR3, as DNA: TGTGCCAGCACCCCCAACCGACTTATCACAGATACGCAGTATTTT. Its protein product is CASTPNRLITDTQYF. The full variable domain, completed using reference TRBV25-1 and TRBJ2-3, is EADIYQTPRYLVIGTGKKITLECSQTMGHDKMYWYQQDPGMELHLIHYSYGVNSTEKGDLSSESTVSRIRTEHFPLTLESARPSHTSQYLCASTPNRLITDTQYFGPGTRLTVL.

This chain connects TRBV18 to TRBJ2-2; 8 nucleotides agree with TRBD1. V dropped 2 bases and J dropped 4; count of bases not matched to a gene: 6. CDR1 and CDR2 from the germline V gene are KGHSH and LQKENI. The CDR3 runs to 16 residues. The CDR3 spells CASSPADRVRTGELFF. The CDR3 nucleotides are TGTGCCAGCTCACCAGCGGACAGGGTACGCACCGGGGAGCTGTTTTTT.

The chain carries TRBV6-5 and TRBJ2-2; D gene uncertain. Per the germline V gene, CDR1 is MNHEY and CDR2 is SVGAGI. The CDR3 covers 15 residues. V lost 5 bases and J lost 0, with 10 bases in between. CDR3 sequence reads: CASSSPGTNTGELFF. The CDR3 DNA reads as TGTGCCAGCAGTAGTCCAGGAACGAACACCGGGGAGCTGTTTTTT.

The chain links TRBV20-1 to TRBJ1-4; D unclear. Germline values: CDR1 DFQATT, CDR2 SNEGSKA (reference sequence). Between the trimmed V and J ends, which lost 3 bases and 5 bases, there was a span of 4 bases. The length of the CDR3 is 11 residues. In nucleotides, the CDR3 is TGCAGTGCTAGTCCAAATGAAAAACTGTTTTTT. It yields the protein CSASPNEKLFF.

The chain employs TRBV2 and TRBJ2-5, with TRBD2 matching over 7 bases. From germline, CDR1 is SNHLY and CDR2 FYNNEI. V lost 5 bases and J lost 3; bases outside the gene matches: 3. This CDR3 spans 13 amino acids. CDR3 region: CASSLLAEETQYF. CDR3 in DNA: TGTGCCAGCAGTCTCCTAGCGGAAGAGACCCAGTACTTC.

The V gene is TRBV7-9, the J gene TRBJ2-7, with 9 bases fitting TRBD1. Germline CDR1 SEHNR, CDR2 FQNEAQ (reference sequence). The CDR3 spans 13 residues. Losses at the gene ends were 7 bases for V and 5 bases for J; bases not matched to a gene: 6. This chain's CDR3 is CASTRDRAHEQYF. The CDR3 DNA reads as TGTGCCAGCACCCGGGACAGGGCCCACGAGCAGTACTTC. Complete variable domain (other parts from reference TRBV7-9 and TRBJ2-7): DTGVSQNPRHKITKRGQNVTFRCDPISEHNRLYWYRQTLGQGPEFLTYFQNEAQLEKSRLLSDRFSAERPKGSFSTLEIQRTEQGDSAMYLCASTRDRAHEQYFGPGTRLTVT.

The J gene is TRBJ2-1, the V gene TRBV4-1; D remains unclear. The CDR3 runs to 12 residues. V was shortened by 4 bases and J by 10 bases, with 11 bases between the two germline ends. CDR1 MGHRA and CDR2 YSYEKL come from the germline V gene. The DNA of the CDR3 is TGCGCCAGCAGCCCTAGGTTTGAGGAGCAGTTCTTC. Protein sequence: CASSPRFEEQFF.

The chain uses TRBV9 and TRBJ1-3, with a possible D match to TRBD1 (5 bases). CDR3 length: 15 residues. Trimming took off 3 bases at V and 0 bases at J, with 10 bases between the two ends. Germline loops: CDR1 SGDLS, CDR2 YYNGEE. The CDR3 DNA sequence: TGTGCCAGCAGCGGGAGACAGTTCTCTGGAAACACCATATATTTT. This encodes CASSGRQFSGNTIYF.

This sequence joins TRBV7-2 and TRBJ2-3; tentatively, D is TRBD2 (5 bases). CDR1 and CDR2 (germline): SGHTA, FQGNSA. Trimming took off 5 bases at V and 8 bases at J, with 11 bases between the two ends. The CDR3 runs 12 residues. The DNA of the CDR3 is TGTGCCAGCAGCGAGGGTGCTGCTACGCAGTATTTT. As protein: CASSEGAATQYF.